This passage covers 9 T cell receptor beta chains from one sample sequenced in a study of blood T cells in healthy people across ages. A second PCR of roughly 7 to 11 cycles used a sample-barcoded 5' primer and a J-beta primer mix. TCRdb itself ran the 5' RACE reads through MiXCR, one entry per CDR3 protein. The sample contains about 560,000 distinct CDR3 sequences, about 26% of which appear only once. This sample was also put to use in a study of T cells of mothers and their children.

Sequenced: blood. The receptors derive from a boy younger than 10 in good health.

The CDR3: CASSWGQGRSTYEQYF. CDR3 coding DNA: TGCGCCAGCAGCTGGGGACAGGGGCGTTCTACCTACGAGCAGTACTTC. This chain joins TRBV5-1 and TRBJ2-7; 10 bases align to TRBD1. Germline CDR1 reads SGHRS; CDR2 reads YFSETQ. This CDR3 is built from 16 residues. Trimming at V came to 3 bases and at J to 2 bases, leaving 8 bases not matched to a gene.

This clonotype came up a few times. This chain connects TRBV6-5 to TRBJ2-5; no reliable D call. V was pared by 5 bases and J by 5 bases, with 12 bases between. Per the germline V gene, CDR1 is MNHEY and CDR2 is SVGAGI. The CDR3 length is 13 residues. CDR3 DNA: TGTGCCAGCAGTCAAGACATACTGGAGACCCAGTACTTC. Protein: CASSQDILETQYF.

This sequence joins TRBV14 and TRBJ2-5, with 12 bases fitting TRBD2. Germline CDR1 SGHDN, CDR2 FVKESK. The CDR3 is made up of 15 amino acids. V was pared by 5 bases and J by 4 bases, with 5 bases of the junction left unmatched. Here the CDR3 DNA reads TGTGCCAGCAGCAAACGACTAGCGGGGGTAGAGACCCAGTACTTC. Protein product: CASSKRLAGVETQYF.

The chain combines TRBV10-1 with TRBJ2-2; 10 bases align to TRBD2. Germline trimming cut 6 bases from V and 0 bases from J; bases unmatched to any gene: 7. CDR1 and CDR2 from the germline V gene are WNHNN and SYGVQD (reference sequence). CDR3 length equals 17 residues. This chain's CDR3 is CASSPKAGGPNTGELFF. The CDR3 bases are TGCGCCAGCAGCCCTAAAGCGGGAGGGCCGAACACCGGGGAGCTGTTTTTT.

Ten or more counts support this clonotype. The gene calls are TRBV29-1 and TRBJ2-5; 8 bases align to TRBD1. V lost 6 bases to trimming and J lost 5 bases; unmatched junction nucleotides: 8. CDR3 length: 13 residues. Germline V lookup: CDR1 SQVTM, CDR2 ANQGSEA. CDR3 nucleotide sequence: TGCAGCGTGAGGACAGGGCCCGCGGAGACCCAGTACTTC. It specifies CSVRTGPAETQYF. The variable domain in full, completed from reference TRBV29-1 and TRBJ2-5, reads SAVISQKPSRDICQRGTSLTIQCQVDSQVTMMFWYRQQPGQSLTLIATANQGSEATYESGFVIDKFPISRPNLTFSTLTVSNMSPEDSSIYLCSVRTGPAETQYFGPGTRLLVL.

The rearrangement joins TRBV2 to TRBJ2-1; no firm D call. In germline, CDR1 is SNHLY, CDR2 FYNNEI. Trimming shortened V by 7 bases and J by 5 bases, and 6 bases separated the two germline ends. The CDR3 contains 11 residues. CDR3 in amino acids: CASMGHNEQFF. The CDR3 DNA reads as TGTGCCAGCATGGGCCACAATGAGCAGTTCTTC.

This chain joins TRBV5-6 and TRBJ2-1; D could derive from TRBD1 or TRBD2 (5 bases each). Germline V gives CDR1 SGHDT, CDR2 YYEEEE. V lost 1 base and J lost 0, with 11 bases in between. This CDR3 has 16 amino acids. CDR3 in amino acids: CASSLLYGGSYNEQFF. CDR3 bases: TGTGCCAGCAGCTTGTTGTATGGGGGCTCCTACAATGAGCAGTTCTTC. Together with reference TRBV5-6 and TRBJ2-1, the CDR3 gives the full variable domain: DAGVTQSPTHLIKTRGQQVTLRCSPKSGHDTVSWYQQALGQGPQFIFQYYEEEERQRGNFPDRFSGHQFPNYSSELNVNALLLGDSALYLCASSLLYGGSYNEQFFGPGTRLTVL.

This clonotype was detected only a few times. The chain employs TRBV23-1 and TRBJ2-2; D remains unclear. TRBV23-1 belongs to the ORF category, with a function that is uncertain. The V end was cut by 0 bases, the J end by 0 bases, with 8 bases between. The CDR3 is 16 residues long. CDR3 nucleotide sequence: TGCGCCAGCAGTCAATCCTGCCATGCGAACACCGGGGAGCTGTTTTTT. Its protein is CASSQSCHANTGELFF.

V and J are TRBV5-1 and TRBJ2-1; D unclear. The CDR3 runs to 14 residues. Germline V lookup: CDR1 SGHRS, CDR2 YFSETQ. V was pared by 3 bases and J by 6 bases, with 13 bases between. The CDR3: CASSSGPPVNEQFF. CDR3 DNA: TGCGCCAGCAGCTCCGGGCCCCCAGTCAATGAGCAGTTCTTC.